This T cell receptor beta chain was identified during a study of HIV-infected children after antiretroviral therapy interruption. A 3' RACE protocol on RNA, with unique molecular identifiers, produced the TCR library. MiXCR, run by TCRdb on the 3' RACE reads, gives a single entry per CDR3 protein. The sample lists 45,000 to 50,000 distinct CDR3 sequences, around 4.7% occurring once. Treatment reported: PENTA 11 planned treatment interruption arm or continuous ART arm. At least 24 weeks of at least three-drug ART, in children 2 to 15 years. At least 5 million viable PBMCs were required per cryopreserved sample. The V gene end was trimmed by 0 bases and the J gene end by 5 bases; junction bases not matched to a gene: 2. From germline, CDR1 is SGDLS and CDR2 YYNGEE. The CDR3 length is 14 residues.

The J gene is TRBJ2-3, the V gene TRBV9; TRBD2 agrees at 8 bases. The input for sequencing was CD45RA+ CD4+ T cells from PBMCs, pooled from several time points, taken from a donor given antiretroviral therapy, either interrupted or continuous. Sample subset: naive CD4+ CD45RA+ CD45RO- T cells. This sequence originates from a pool of human donors with HIV. The CDR3 loop reads CASSVVSGEDTQYF. The CDR3 bases are TGTGCCAGCAGCGTAGTTAGCGGGGAAGATACGCAGTATTTT.